A selection of T cell receptor beta chains follows, all from one sample in a study of cytomegalovirus exposure and HLA in healthy donors. Libraries were prepared by immunoSEQ multiplex PCR; TCRdb keeps only in-frame clonotypes and omits some of them. The sample contains about 300,000 clones, roughly 90% of which appear only once. Sequencing was done on a sample of PBMCs. The receptors here all came from a young woman in good health and CMV-seronegative. Both conserved end residues are part of each CDR3. A D gene is named only where the DNA matches it firmly. Size values are once, few and many counts, or a class for expanded clones, and some rows have none.

TRBJ2-7 TRBV28 NA NA TGTGCCAGCAGTACAGAGGGGGGAGGGCCGTCTCTTAGGCCCTACGAGCAGTACTTC CASSTEGGGPSLRPYEQYF
TRBJ2-1 TRBV5-1 NA TRBD2 TGCGCCAGCAGCTCCTTTGGGACTAGCGACTACAATGAGCAGTTCTTC CASSSFGTSDYNEQFF
TRBJ1-2 TRBV5-4 NA TRBD1 TGTGCCAGTACAGGGGGCTATGGCTACACCTTC CASTGGYGYTF
TRBJ1-2 TRBV19 few NA TGTGCCAGTAGTACGGAGGGCGGCTACACCTTC CASSTEGGYTF
TRBJ2-1 TRBV5-6 NA NA TGTGCCAGCAGCTTCGTCCAGGCCGAGCAGTTCTTC CASSFVQAEQFF
TRBJ1-5 TRBV28 NA NA TGTGCCAGCACTAGCGGGACAACTAGCAATCAGCCCCAGCATTTT CASTSGTTSNQPQHF
TRBJ2-7 TRBV27 NA TRBD2 TGTGCCAGCAGTTTATCCACTAGCGGGAGGGCCAACGAGCAGTACTTC CASSLSTSGRANEQYF
TRBJ1-2 TRBV2 NA TRBD1 TGTGCCAGGGGGACAGCTAACTATGGCTACACCTTC CARGTANYGYTF
TRBJ1-2 TRBV14 NA TRBD1 TGTGCCAGCAGCCAAGGACAGGGAAACTATGGCTACACCTTC CASSQGQGNYGYTF
TRBJ2-7 TRBV4-2 NA TRBD2 TGTGCCAGCAGCCAAGATCTGACTAGCCGAGTGGGGGAGCAGTACTTC CASSQDLTSRVGEQYF
TRBJ2-1 TRBV7-9 NA NA TGTGCCAGCAGCTTGAACGGAGCGCACAATGAGCAGTTCTTC CASSLNGAHNEQFF
TRBJ2-1 TRBV10-3 NA TRBD2 TGTGCCATCAGATCGACTAGCGGGAGGGGTGAGCAGTTCTTC CAIRSTSGRGEQFF
TRBJ1-2 TRBV12-1 NA NA TGTGCCAGCAGTTTCTCAGACAGGGGCCGTGGCTACACCTTC CASSFSDRGRGYTF
TRBJ1-1 TRBV9 NA NA TGTGCCAGCAGCGTAGCGGCAGGGGTGAACACTGAAGCTTTCTTT CASSVAAGVNTEAFF
TRBJ2-1 TRBV4-1 NA TRBD1 TGCGCCAGCAGCCAAGCACCGGGACAGGCGTACAATGAGCAGTTCTTC CASSQAPGQAYNEQFF
TRBJ2-7 TRBV14 NA TRBD1 TGTGCCAGCAGTCGGACAGGGGGATCCTACGAGCAGTACTTC CASSRTGGSYEQYF
TRBJ2-1 TRBV29-1 few TRBD1 TGCAGCGTTGAGGGACGGGACAGGGTTTACAATGAGCAGTTCTTC CSVEGRDRVYNEQFF
TRBJ2-7 TRBV6-1 NA NA TGTGCCAGCAGCGTAACCAGGCACTCCTACGAGCAGTACTTC CASSVTRHSYEQYF
TRBJ1-5 TRBV30 NA NA TGTGCCTGGAGTGTACGGCGGAACAATCAGCCCCAGCATTTT CAWSVRRNNQPQHF
TRBJ2-7 TRBV30 NA TRBD2 TGTGCCTGGAGTCCCTTAGCGGGAGTGGACGAGCAGTACTTC CAWSPLAGVDEQYF
TRBJ2-1 TRBV9 NA TRBD2 TGTGCCAGCAGCCCGAATCGGGGGGCCTACAATGAGCAGTTCTTC CASSPNRGAYNEQFF
TRBJ2-3 TRBV2 NA NA TGTGCCAGCAGTGATCGGAGAATGGACACAGATACGCAGTATTTT CASSDRRMDTDTQYF
TRBJ2-1 TRBV2 NA NA TGTGCCACCCGAGCGGCCAGGCCTAATGAGCAGTTCTTC CATRAARPNEQFF
TRBJ2-7 TRBV6-1 NA NA TGTGCCAGCGAGACAGGAGCCTACGAGCAGTACTTC CASETGAYEQYF
TRBJ1-2 TRBV4-3 NA NA TGCGCCAGCAGCCAAGATTGGCCCAACGACTATGGCTACACCTTC CASSQDWPNDYGYTF
TRBJ1-2 TRBV5-6 NA TRBD1 TGTGCCAGCAGCCAGACAGGGAACTATGGCTACACCTTC CASSQTGNYGYTF
TRBJ1-2 TRBV5-6 few NA TGTGCCAGCAGCTCCCAGGGATGGGATGGCTACACCTTC CASSSQGWDGYTF
TRBJ2-2 TRBV27 NA NA TGTGCCAGCAGCCAGGCGTCGCACGGGGAGCTGTTTTTT CASSQASHGELFF
TRBJ2-1 TRBV28 NA NA TGTGCCAGCAGTTTAACGTTCGGGAGCGATGAGCAGTTCTTC CASSLTFGSDEQFF
TRBJ2-7 TRBV7-3 once NA TGTGCCAGCAGCTCCCGGACTGGAAACGAGCAGTACTTC CASSSRTGNEQYF
TRBJ2-7 TRBV4-1 NA TRBD1 TGCGCCAGCAGCGCCGAATCCGGGACAGAGTACTACGAGCAGTACTTC CASSAESGTEYYEQYF
TRBJ2-2 TRBV6-6 NA NA TGTGCCAGCATTGACAGGCAAAAGGACACCGGGGAGCTGTTTTTT CASIDRQKDTGELFF
TRBJ2-6 TRBV19 NA NA TGTGCCAGTAGTAGAGGGAGCGGAACCCTCTCTGGGGCCAACGTCCTGACTTTC CASSRGSGTLSGANVLTF
TRBJ1-3 TRBV4-1 NA NA TGCGCCAGCAGCCAAATCACGAGCTCTGGAAACACCATATATTTT CASSQITSSGNTIYF
TRBJ2-1 TRBV27 NA TRBD2 TGTGCCAGCAGTTTATCGACTAGCGGGAGGCCTTACAATGAGCAGTTCTTC CASSLSTSGRPYNEQFF
TRBJ1-1 TRBV18 NA NA TGTGCCAGCTCACCACTGACAAAAGAAGCTTTCTTT CASSPLTKEAFF
TRBJ1-5 TRBV9 NA NA TGTGCCAGCAGCGTAGGGGGCTGGAATCAGCCCCAGCATTTT CASSVGGWNQPQHF
TRBJ1-4 TRBV9 once TRBD1 TGTGCCAGCAGCCGGGACAGGGCGGTTCCAGCTAATGAAAAACTGTTTTTT CASSRDRAVPANEKLFF
TRBJ2-7 TRBV28 once TRBD2 TGTGCCAGCAGTTTCGGACTAGCGGAGCAGAGCTACGAGCAGTACTTC CASSFGLAEQSYEQYF
TRBJ2-1 TRBV12-5 NA NA TGTGCTAGTGCCCTCGCCGCTCCGGAGCCCAATGAGCAGTTCTTC CASALAAPEPNEQFF
TRBJ2-5 TRBV5-1 NA TRBD2 TGCGCCAGCAGCTTCACTAGCGGGAGTAAAGAGACCCAGTACTTC CASSFTSGSKETQYF
TRBJ1-6 TRBV6-6 NA TRBD1 TGTGCCAGCAGTTACTCAAGGGACAGGGTCAGGTCACCCCTCCACTTT CASSYSRDRVRSPLHF
TRBJ2-5 TRBV5-1 NA TRBD2 TGCGCCAGCAGCTTGGCCGGGACTAGCGGAGCCCAAGAGACCCAGTACTTC CASSLAGTSGAQETQYF
TRBJ2-7 TRBV5-8 NA TRBD1 TGTGCCAGCAGCTTGTCGGGACAGTACGAGCAGTACTTC CASSLSGQYEQYF
TRBJ2-1 TRBV28 NA TRBD2 TGTGCCAGCACTCGCTTAATCCTCGGACTAGCGGCCGACAATGAGCAGTTCTTC CASTRLILGLAADNEQFF
TRBJ1-4 TRBV2 NA NA TGTGCCAGCAGGGGGGCCGCAGGGGCAACTAATGAAAAACTGTTTTTT CASRGAAGATNEKLFF
TRBJ2-3 TRBV2 NA NA TGTGCCAGCATGACAGGTGGGGCCAGGAGCACAGATACGCAGTATTTT CASMTGGARSTDTQYF
TRBJ1-2 TRBV28 NA NA TGTGCCAGCAGTCCCGGACTCACCTATGGCTACACCTTC CASSPGLTYGYTF
TRBJ2-7 TRBV30 NA NA TGTGCCTGGAGTGGGCTCGCTTACGAGCAGTACTTC CAWSGLAYEQYF
TRBJ1-3 TRBV6-5 NA TRBD1 TGTGCCACTGAGACAGGGGGTGGAAACACCATATATTTT CATETGGGNTIYF